The present T cell receptor beta chain was sequenced within a study of blood T cell repertoires in COVID-19. Background on the study: Researchers got acute and convalescent COVID-19 samples from the United States, Italy and Spain. Sources were T cells, B-cell-depleted T cells, or PBMCs; the material itself was cDNA or gDNA.

Generated by immunoSEQ multiplex PCR, the TCRdb table keeps only in-frame clones and is missing some. The repertoire consists of around 250,000 clones, with approximately 85% occurring once and the leading ten covering less than 6.5%. V was pared by 1 base and J by 15 bases, with 9 bases of the junction left unmatched. The germline gives CDR1 SGHVS, CDR2 FQNEAQ. The CDR3 runs to 13 residues. The TCR comes from a man aged 50 to 60 with active or convalescent COVID-19. This rearrangement joins TRBV7-8 to TRBJ2-1; 7 bases are a match to TRBD2. Sequenced sample: peripheral blood. The CDR3 DNA is TGTGCCAGCAGCTTAGGAATCTCGGGGGGTGGGTTCTTC. Its protein product is CASSLGISGGGFF.